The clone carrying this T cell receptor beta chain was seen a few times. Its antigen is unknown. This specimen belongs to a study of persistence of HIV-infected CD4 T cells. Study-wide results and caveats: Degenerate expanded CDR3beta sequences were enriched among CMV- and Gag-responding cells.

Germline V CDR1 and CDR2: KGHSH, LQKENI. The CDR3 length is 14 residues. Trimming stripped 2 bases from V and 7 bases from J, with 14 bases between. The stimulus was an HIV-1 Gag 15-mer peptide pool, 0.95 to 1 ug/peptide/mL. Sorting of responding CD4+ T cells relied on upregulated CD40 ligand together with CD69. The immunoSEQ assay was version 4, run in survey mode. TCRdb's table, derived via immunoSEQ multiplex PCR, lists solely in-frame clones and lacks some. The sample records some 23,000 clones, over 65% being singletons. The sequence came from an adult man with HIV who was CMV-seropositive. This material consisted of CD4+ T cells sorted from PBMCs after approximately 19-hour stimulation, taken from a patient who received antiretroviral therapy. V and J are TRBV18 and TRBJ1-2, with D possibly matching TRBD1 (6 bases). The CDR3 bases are TGTGCCAGCTCACCAAAGGGGGAAGGATCTGGCTACACCTTC. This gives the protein CASSPKGEGSGYTF.